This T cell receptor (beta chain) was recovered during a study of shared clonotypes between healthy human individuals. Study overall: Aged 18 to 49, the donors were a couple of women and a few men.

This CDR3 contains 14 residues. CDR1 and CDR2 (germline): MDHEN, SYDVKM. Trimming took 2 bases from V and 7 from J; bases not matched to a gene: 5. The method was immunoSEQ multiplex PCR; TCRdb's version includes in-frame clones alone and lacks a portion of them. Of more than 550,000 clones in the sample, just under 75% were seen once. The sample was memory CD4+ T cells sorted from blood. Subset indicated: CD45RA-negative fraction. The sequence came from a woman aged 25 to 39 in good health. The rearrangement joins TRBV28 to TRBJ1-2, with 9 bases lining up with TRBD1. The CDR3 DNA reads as TGTGCCAGCAGTTTAGGGGGACAGGGTGGTGGCTACACCTTC. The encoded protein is CASSLGGQGGGYTF.